This T cell receptor (beta chain) is from a study of blood T cell repertoires in COVID-19. Study context: COVID-19 samples collected from the United States, Italy and Spain covered acute and convalescent phases. The cDNA or gDNA used as material had been derived from T cells, B-cell-depleted T cells, or PBMCs.

Per the original data handling: Amplifying reference gene primers gave estimates of nucleated cell counts. Produced via immunoSEQ multiplex PCR; TCRdb's table is partial and in-frame only. The DNA gave D and trimming, while V, J and clone size come from that table. The sample lists under 150,000 clones; 85% to 90% were seen once. J gave up 1 base and V 5 bases, and 15 bases lay outside the gene matches. CDR3 size: 18 residues. Germline V gene sequence: CDR1 SGHAT, CDR2 FQNNGV. This clone showed up just a few times. The chain has TRBV11-2 and TRBJ2-7, with 9 bases matching TRBD2. This TCR came from a human donor in a cohort sampled during active COVID-19. Material: peripheral blood. Here the CDR3 reads CASSRVPLLAGNSYEQYF. The CDR3 DNA follows: TGTGCCAGCAGCAGAGTCCCCCTCCTAGCGGGGAATTCCTACGAGCAGTACTTC. Together with reference TRBV11-2 and TRBJ2-7, the CDR3 gives the full variable domain: EAGVAQSPRYKIIEKRQSVAFWCNPISGHATLYWYQQILGQGPKLLIQFQNNGVVDDSQLPKDRFSAERLKGVDSTLKIQPAKLEDSAVYLCASSRVPLLAGNSYEQYFGPGTRLTVT.